This T cell receptor (beta chain) was sequenced during a study of blood T cell repertoires in COVID-19. Across the study: Material from acute and convalescent COVID-19 was sourced from the United States, Italy and Spain. PBMCs, B-cell-depleted T cells, or T cells provided the cDNA or gDNA that made up the material.

Some clones are missing from TCRdb's copy, which holds only in-frame ones; the method was immunoSEQ multiplex PCR. The data show 150,000 to 200,000 clones, roughly 79% seen once. This CDR3 is built from 14 residues. CDR1 and CDR2 from the germline V gene are LGHDT and YNNKEL (reference sequence). V shed 4 bases, J shed 1 base, and the junction held 1 base outside the gene matches. This receptor was identified in a woman older than 75 with acute or convalescent COVID-19. The chain recombines TRBV3-1 (or the pseudogene TRBV3-2) with TRBJ1-1, with TRBD1 matching over 9 bases. Sequenced: peripheral blood. The CDR3 sequence is CASSLGQGNTEAFF. In DNA form, the CDR3 reads TGTGCCAGCAGCCTGGGACAGGGGAACACTGAAGCTTTCTTT.